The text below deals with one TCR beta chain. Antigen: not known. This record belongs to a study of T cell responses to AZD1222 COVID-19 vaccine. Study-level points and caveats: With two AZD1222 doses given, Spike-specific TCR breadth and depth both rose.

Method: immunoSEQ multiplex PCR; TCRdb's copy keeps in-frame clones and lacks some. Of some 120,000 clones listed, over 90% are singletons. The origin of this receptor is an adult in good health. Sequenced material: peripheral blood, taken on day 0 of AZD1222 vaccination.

The CDR3 sequence: CASSERDIYSGNTIYF. The CDR3 nucleotides are TGTGCCAGCAGTGAAAGGGACATCTACTCTGGAAACACCATATATTTT. The chain joins TRBV2 to TRBJ1-3, with D possibly matching TRBD1 (6 bases). There are 16 residues in the CDR3. Germline V lookup: CDR1 SNHLY, CDR2 FYNNEI. The V end was cut by 2 bases, the J end by 0 bases, with 11 bases between.